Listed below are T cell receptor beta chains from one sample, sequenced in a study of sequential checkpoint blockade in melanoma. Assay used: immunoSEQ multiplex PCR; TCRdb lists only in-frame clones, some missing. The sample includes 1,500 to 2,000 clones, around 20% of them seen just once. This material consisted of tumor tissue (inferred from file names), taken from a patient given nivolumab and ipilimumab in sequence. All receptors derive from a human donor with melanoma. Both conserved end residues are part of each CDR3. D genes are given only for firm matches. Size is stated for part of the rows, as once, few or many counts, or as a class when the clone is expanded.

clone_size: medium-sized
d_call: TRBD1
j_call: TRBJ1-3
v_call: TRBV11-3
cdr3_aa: CASSPGTGVGNTIYF
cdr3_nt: TGTGCCAGCAGCCCAGGGACAGGGGTTGGAAACACCATATATTTT

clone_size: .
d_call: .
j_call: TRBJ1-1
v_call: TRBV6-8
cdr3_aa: CASRVGSSEAFF
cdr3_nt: TGTGCCAGCAGGGTTGGTAGCAGTGAAGCTTTCTTT

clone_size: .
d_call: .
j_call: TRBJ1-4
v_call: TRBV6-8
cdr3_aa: CASSDCPSLLVDNEKLFF
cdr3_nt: TGTGCCAGCAGTGACTGTCCAAGTCTCCTAGTCGACAATGAAAAACTGTTTTTT

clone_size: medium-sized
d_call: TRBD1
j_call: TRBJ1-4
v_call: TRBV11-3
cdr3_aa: CASSLIQGPLMELFF
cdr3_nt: TGTGCCAGCAGCTTAATACAGGGGCCCCTGATGGAACTGTTTTTT

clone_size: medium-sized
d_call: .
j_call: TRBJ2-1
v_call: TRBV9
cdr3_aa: CASSVHGGANEQFF
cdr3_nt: TGTGCCAGCAGCGTACATGGCGGGGCAAATGAGCAGTTCTTC

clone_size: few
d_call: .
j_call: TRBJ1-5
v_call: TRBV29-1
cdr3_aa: CSVAAGTGSNQPQHF
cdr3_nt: TGCAGCGTCGCAGCCGGGACCGGTAGCAATCAGCCCCAGCATTTT

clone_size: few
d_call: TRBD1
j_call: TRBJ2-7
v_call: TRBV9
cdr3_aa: CASCKDRASYEQYF
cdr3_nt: TGTGCCAGCTGTAAGGACAGGGCCTCCTACGAGCAGTACTTC

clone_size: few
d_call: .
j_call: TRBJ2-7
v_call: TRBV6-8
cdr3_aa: CASSTGRTLWPYEQYF
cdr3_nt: TGTGCCAGCAGTACGGGAAGGACCCTCTGGCCCTACGAGCAGTACTTC

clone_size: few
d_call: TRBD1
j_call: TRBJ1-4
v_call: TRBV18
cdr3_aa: CASSPGQGYNEKLFF
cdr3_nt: TGTGCCAGCTCACCGGGACAGGGGTACAATGAAAAACTGTTTTTT

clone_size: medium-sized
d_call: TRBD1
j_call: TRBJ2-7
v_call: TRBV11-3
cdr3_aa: CASSPGQGLYEQYF
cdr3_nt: TGTGCCAGCAGTCCGGGACAGGGGCTGTACGAGCAGTACTTC

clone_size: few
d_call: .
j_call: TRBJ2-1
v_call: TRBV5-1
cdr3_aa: CASSFGGGASYNEQFF
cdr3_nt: TGCGCCAGCAGCTTCGGCGGGGGCGCCTCCTACAATGAGCAGTTCTTC

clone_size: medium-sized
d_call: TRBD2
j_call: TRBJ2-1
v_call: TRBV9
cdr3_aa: CASSVGTSGGATEQFF
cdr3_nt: TGTGCCAGCAGCGTAGGGACTAGCGGGGGGGCCACTGAGCAGTTCTTC

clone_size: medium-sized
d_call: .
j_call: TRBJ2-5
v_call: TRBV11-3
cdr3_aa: CASSLGGAQETQYF
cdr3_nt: TGTGCCAGCAGCTTAGGGGGGGCCCAAGAGACCCAGTACTTC

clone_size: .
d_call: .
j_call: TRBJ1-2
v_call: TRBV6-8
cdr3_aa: CASSYRSLNYGYTF
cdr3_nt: TGTGCCAGCAGTTACCGATCACTAAACTATGGCTACACCTTC

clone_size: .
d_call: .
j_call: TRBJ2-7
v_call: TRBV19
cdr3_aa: CATSRQRGYYEQYF
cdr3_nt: TGTGCCACCTCGAGGCAAAGGGGCTACTACGAGCAGTACTTC

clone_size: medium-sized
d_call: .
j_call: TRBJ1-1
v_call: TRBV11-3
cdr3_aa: CASSLVPGGGEAFF
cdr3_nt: TGTGCCAGCAGCTTAGTGCCCGGGGGGGGTGAAGCTTTCTTT

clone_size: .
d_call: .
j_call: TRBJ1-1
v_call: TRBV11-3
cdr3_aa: CASSFNRAASTEAFF
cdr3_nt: TGTGCCAGCAGTTTCAACAGGGCCGCGAGCACTGAAGCTTTCTTT

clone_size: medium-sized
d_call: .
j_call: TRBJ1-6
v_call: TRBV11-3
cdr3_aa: CASSSAGFGSPLHF
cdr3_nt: TGTGCCAGCTCCTCCGCAGGTTTCGGTTCACCCCTCCACTTT

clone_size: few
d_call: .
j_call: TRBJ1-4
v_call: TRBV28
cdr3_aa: CASSNAANEKLFF
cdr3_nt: TGTGCCAGCAGTAACGCGGCGAATGAAAAACTGTTTTTT

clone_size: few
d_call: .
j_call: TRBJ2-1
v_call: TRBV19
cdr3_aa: CASRNLSYNEQFF
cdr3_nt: TGTGCCAGTAGAAACCTCTCCTACAATGAGCAGTTCTTC

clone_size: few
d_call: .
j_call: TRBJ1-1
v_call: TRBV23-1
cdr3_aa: CASSLAEDDEAFF
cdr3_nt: TGCGCCAGCAGCTTGGCCGAGGACGATGAAGCTTTCTTT

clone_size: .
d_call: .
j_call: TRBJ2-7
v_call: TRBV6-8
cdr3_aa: CASSRLPGLDEQYF
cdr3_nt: TGTGCCAGCAGTAGACTTCCGGGGTTGGACGAGCAGTACTTC

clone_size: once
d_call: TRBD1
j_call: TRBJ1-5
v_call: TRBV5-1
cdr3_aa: CASSLTGAGNQPQHF
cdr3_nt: TGCGCCAGCAGCTTAACAGGGGCCGGCAATCAGCCCCAGCATTTT

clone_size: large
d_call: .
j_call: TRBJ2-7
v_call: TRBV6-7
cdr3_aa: CASSLRLLYDEQYF
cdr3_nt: TGTGCCAGCAGTCTCCGACTGCTCTACGACGAGCAGTACTTC

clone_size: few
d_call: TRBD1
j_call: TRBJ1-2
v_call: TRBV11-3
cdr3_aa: CASSTSGTDYGYTF
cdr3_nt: TGTGCCAGCAGCACCTCCGGGACAGACTATGGCTACACCTTC

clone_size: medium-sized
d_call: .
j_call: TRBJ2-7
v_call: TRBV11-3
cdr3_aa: CASSSRAGLSEQYF
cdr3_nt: TGTGCCAGCAGCTCCAGGGCAGGGTTATCCGAGCAGTACTTC

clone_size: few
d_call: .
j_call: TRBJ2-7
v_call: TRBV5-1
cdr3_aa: CASSSATPGNEQYF
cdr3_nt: TGCGCCAGCAGCTCAGCCACCCCGGGCAACGAGCAGTACTTC

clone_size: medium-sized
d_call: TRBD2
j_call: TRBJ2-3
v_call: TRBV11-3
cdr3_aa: CASNPRRRGGPDTQYF
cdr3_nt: TGTGCCAGCAACCCGAGAAGGCGGGGGGGACCAGATACGCAGTATTTT

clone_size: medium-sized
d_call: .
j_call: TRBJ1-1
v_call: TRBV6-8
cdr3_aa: CASRQGDGTEAFF
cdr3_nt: TGTGCCAGCAGGCAGGGCGACGGCACTGAAGCTTTCTTT

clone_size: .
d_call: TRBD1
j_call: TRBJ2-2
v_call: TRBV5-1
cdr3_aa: CASSGQGATGELFF
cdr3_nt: TGCGCCAGCAGTGGACAGGGGGCCACCGGGGAGCTGTTTTTT

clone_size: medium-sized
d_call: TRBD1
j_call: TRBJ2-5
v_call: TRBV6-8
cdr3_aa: CASSSTGGAETQYF
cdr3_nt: TGTGCCAGCAGTTCAACAGGGGGCGCGGAGACCCAGTACTTC

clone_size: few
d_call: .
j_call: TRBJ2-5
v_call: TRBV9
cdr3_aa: CASSVAGYFRETQYF
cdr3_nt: TGTGCCAGCAGCGTAGCCGGCTACTTTCGGGAGACCCAGTACTTC

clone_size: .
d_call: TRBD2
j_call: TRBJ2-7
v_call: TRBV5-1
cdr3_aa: CASSLASSGGSYEQYF
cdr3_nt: TGCGCCAGCAGCTTGGCCTCTAGCGGTGGCTCCTACGAGCAGTACTTC

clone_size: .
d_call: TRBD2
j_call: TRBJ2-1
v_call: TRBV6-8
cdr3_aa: CASILAGSDEQFF
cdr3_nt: TGTGCCAGCATACTAGCGGGGAGCGATGAGCAGTTCTTC

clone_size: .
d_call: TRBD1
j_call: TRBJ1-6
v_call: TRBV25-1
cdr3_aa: CASRRTGGNSPLHF
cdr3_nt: TGTGCCAGCAGACGGACAGGGGGCAATTCACCCCTCCACTTT

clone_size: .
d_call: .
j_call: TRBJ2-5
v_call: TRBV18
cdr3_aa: CASSPGQKETQYF
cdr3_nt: TGTGCCAGCTCACCAGGACAGAAAGAGACCCAGTACTTC

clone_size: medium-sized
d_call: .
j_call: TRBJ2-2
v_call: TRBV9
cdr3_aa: CASSTAGSGTGELFF
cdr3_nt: TGTGCCAGCAGCACCGCAGGGTCGGGGACCGGGGAGCTGTTTTTT

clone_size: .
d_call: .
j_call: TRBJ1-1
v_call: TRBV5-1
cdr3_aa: CASSFGGSANTEAFF
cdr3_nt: TGCGCCAGCAGCTTTGGAGGGTCCGCCAACACTGAAGCTTTCTTT

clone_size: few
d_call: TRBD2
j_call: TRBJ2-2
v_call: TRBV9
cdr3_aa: CASSTGDYSNGELFF
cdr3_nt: TGTGCCAGCAGCACCGGGGACTATTCTAATGGGGAGCTGTTTTTT